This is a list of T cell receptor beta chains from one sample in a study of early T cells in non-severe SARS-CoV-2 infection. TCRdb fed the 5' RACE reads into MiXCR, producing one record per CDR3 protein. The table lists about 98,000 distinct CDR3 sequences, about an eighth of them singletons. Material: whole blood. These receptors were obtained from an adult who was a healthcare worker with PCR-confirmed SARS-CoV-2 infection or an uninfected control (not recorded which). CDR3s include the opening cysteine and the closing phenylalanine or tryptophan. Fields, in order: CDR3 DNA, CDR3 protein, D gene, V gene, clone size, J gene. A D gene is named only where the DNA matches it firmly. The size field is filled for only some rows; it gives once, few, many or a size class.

TGTGCCAGCAGTTCCCCCCTTCGGGGGAGTCAGCCCCAGCATTTT,CASSSPLRGSQPQHF,NA,TRBV27,few,TRBJ1-5
TGTGCCAGCAGCTTAGGGTCTCTGGGTGAGCAGTTCTTC,CASSLGSLGEQFF,NA,TRBV7-2,many,TRBJ2-1
TGTGCCAGCAGTGAATCCACGTGGGAGACCCAGTACTTC,CASSESTWETQYF,NA,TRBV6-1,NA,TRBJ2-5
TGTGCCAGCAGGCTGACTAGCGACATCTTCACAGATACGCAGTATTTT,CASRLTSDIFTDTQYF,TRBD2,TRBV6-2/TRBV6-3,few,TRBJ2-3
TGTGCCAGCAGTTCGCGGACAGGCCTCTACAATGAGCAGTTCTTC,CASSSRTGLYNEQFF,TRBD1,TRBV12-3/TRBV12-4,few,TRBJ2-1
TGTGCCAGCAGCCATACAGGGCTGAACACTGAAGCTTTCTTT,CASSHTGLNTEAFF,NA,TRBV5-5,NA,TRBJ1-1
TGTGCCAGCAGCGTAGCTGGGGGACTAAAGGCCGGGGAGCTGTTTTTT,CASSVAGGLKAGELFF,TRBD2,TRBV9,NA,TRBJ2-2
TGTGCCAGCAGCAACACAGGGCTAGATAATGACGAGCAGTACTTC,CASSNTGLDNDEQYF,NA,TRBV3-1,many,TRBJ2-7
TGTGCCAGCAGCTTGGACCGGGGCTCCTACAATGAGCAGTTCTTC,CASSLDRGSYNEQFF,NA,TRBV5-4,many,TRBJ2-1
TGTGCCACCAGCAGAGGTGGCTTGCATGAGCAGTTCTTC,CATSRGGLHEQFF,NA,TRBV15,few,TRBJ2-1
TGTGCCAGCAGCCTGTACACAGATACGCAGTATTTT,CASSLYTDTQYF,NA,TRBV7-2,many,TRBJ2-3
TGCAGTGCTAGTCGCGGGGCTATCACAGATACGCAGTATTTT,CSASRGAITDTQYF,NA,TRBV20-1,few,TRBJ2-3
TGCGCCAGCAGCGACAGGAGGGGGCGGACCTACGAGCAGTACTTC,CASSDRRGRTYEQYF,NA,TRBV4-1,NA,TRBJ2-7
TGCAGCGCAGTCAGTGCGGAGACCCAGTACTTC,CSAVSAETQYF,NA,TRBV29-1,NA,TRBJ2-5
TGTGCCAGCTCCGGGGACACCCTTAGTCCGCAGTATTTT,CASSGDTLSPQYF,NA,TRBV7-9,few,TRBJ2-3
TGTGCCAGCGGATACTACGAGCAGTACTTC,CASGYYEQYF,NA,TRBV6-2/TRBV6-3,NA,TRBJ2-7
TGTGCCATCAGTCCGGGACCCAAACTAGCGGGGGAGCTGTTTTTT,CAISPGPKLAGELFF,TRBD2,TRBV10-3,few,TRBJ2-2
TGTGCCAGCAGCTTAGGGGGACTAGCGGGAGATGATGAGCAGTTCTTC,CASSLGGLAGDDEQFF,TRBD2,TRBV7-9,few,TRBJ2-1
TGTGCCAGCAGTACCAGGGGTGACACAGATACGCAGTATTTT,CASSTRGDTDTQYF,NA,TRBV6-2/TRBV6-3,once,TRBJ2-3
TGTGCCAGCAGCTGGGGACTAGCGGGAGATGAGCAGTTCTTC,CASSWGLAGDEQFF,TRBD2,TRBV12-3/TRBV12-4,once,TRBJ2-1
TGCAGCGTTGTCTGGGGACGCAACAATGAGCAGTTCTTC,CSVVWGRNNEQFF,NA,TRBV29-1,many,TRBJ2-1
TGTGCCTGGAGCACTTCCCGGACAGGGGCTCAAGGCTACACCTTC,CAWSTSRTGAQGYTF,TRBD1,TRBV30,many,TRBJ1-2
TGTGCCAGCACCAATTGGGGGGTCACCGGGGAGCTGTTTTTT,CASTNWGVTGELFF,NA,TRBV7-2,NA,TRBJ2-2
TGCAGCTTCAGACAGGCTCAGTACAATGAGCAGTTCTTC,CSFRQAQYNEQFF,NA,TRBV29-1,NA,TRBJ2-1
TGCAGTGCTGCTCAGGGAAATACTGAAGCTTTCTTT,CSAAQGNTEAFF,NA,TRBV20-1,few,TRBJ1-1
TGTGCCAGCAGTTCGGGACGGTGGACGTGGCCCCAGCATTTT,CASSSGRWTWPQHF,NA,TRBV12-3/TRBV12-4,few,TRBJ1-5